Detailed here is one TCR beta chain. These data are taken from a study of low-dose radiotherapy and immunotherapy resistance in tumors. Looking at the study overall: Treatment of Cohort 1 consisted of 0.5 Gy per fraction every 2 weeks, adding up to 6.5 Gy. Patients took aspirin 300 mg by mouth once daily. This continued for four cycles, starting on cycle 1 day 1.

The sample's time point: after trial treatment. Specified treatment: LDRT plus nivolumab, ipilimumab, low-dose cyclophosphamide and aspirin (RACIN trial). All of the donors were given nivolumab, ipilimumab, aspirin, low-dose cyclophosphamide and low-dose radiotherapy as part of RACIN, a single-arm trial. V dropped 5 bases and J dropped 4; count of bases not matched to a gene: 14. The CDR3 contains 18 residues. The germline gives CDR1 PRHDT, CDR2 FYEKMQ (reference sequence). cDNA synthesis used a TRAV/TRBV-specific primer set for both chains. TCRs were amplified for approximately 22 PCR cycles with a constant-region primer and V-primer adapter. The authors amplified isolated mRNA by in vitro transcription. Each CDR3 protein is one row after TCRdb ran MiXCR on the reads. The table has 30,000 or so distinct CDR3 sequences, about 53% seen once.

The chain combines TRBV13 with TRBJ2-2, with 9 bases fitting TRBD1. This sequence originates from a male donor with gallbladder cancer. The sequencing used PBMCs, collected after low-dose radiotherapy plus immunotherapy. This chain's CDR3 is CASSGGGRTGEITGELFF. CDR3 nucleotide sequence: TGTGCCAGCAGCGGGGGGGGTCGGACAGGGGAGATCACCGGGGAGCTGTTTTTT.